Following are 3 T cell receptor beta chains from one sample sequenced in a study of T cell changes during pregnancy in multiple sclerosis. Using immunoSEQ multiplex PCR, the repertoire was profiled, and TCRdb retains in-frame clones only, with some absent. The table shows some 80,000 clones, with about 96% occurring only once. The starting material was peripheral blood, obtained in the second trimester of pregnancy. These receptors were obtained from a female donor with multiple sclerosis, enrolled in a pregnancy study.

J is TRBJ2-1 and V is TRBV19, with TRBD2 identical over 12 bases. The CDR3 has 15 residues. Trimming removed 3 bases from V and 10 bases from J; junction bases left unmatched: 7. Per the germline V gene, CDR1 is LNHDA and CDR2 is SQIVND (reference sequence). CDR3 sequence (DNA): TGTGCCAGTAGTATTGGGCTAGCGGGGGGGTCAGAGCAGTTCTTC. Amino acids: CASSIGLAGGSEQFF.

This clone was seen once. V usage is TRBV30 and J usage is TRBJ2-2, with D possibly matching TRBD1 (6 bases). V lost 3 bases to trimming and J lost 5 bases, with 13 bases between them. Germline assignment: CDR1 GTSNPN and CDR2 SVGIG (reference sequence). This CDR3 spans 14 amino acids. The DNA for the CDR3 is TGTGCCTGGAGAGGGGGAGCGGAGACCGGGGAGCTGTTTTTT. Translating gives CAWRGGAETGELFF.

This rearrangement joins TRBV5-1 to TRBJ2-3; D gene ambiguous. CDR1 is SGHRS, CDR2 YFSETQ, per germline. With 7 bases removed from V and 7 bases from J, the gap between germline ends came to 7 bases. This CDR3 spans 10 amino acids. This chain's CDR3 is CASGIHTQYF. In nucleotides, the CDR3 is TGCGCCAGCGGCATCCATACGCAGTATTTT.